The 22 T cell receptor beta chains below were found in one sample sequenced in a study of T-cell memory formation after mild COVID-19. TCRdb reprocessed the 5' RACE reads with MiXCR, giving one entry per CDR3 protein. The data hold approximately 340,000 distinct CDR3 sequences, with 10% to 15% observed a single time. The material sequenced was PBMCs or a T cell subset sorted from them (not recorded which). These receptors were taken from a man younger than 35 who had mild COVID-19 (a few samples of this study predate the infection). Cell type and time point are not known.

This chain connects TRBV9 to TRBJ2-2; 12 bases align to TRBD2. The CDR3 sequence is 15 residues long. Trimming at V came to 5 bases and at J to 5 bases, leaving 4 bases not matched to a gene. Germline V gives CDR1 SGDLS, CDR2 YYNGEE. For the CDR3, the DNA is TGTGCCAGCAGGTCCCTAGCGGGGGGGACCGGGGAGCTGTTTTTT. Its translation is CASRSLAGGTGELFF.

The rearrangement joins TRBV5-1 to TRBJ2-2; D is unclear. Trimming cost V 7 bases and J 5 bases, with 9 bases left between them. This CDR3 is built from 12 residues. CDR1 is SGHRS, CDR2 YFSETQ, per germline. CDR3 in DNA: TGCGCCAGCCAGAAGGAGACCGGGGAGCTGTTTTTT. Its protein product is CASQKETGELFF.

The chain couples TRBV7-6 to TRBJ2-1, with 10 bases that match TRBD1. Per germline, CDR1 SGHVS and CDR2 FNYEAQ. J was trimmed by 8 bases and V by 5 bases; bases with no gene match: 12. This CDR3 has 16 amino acids. For the CDR3, the DNA is TGTGCCAGCAGCCTGTCCCGGGACAGGGGTTGGGATGAGCAGTTCTTC. Its protein product is CASSLSRDRGWDEQFF.

The chain recombines TRBV25-1 with TRBJ2-3; no firm D call. V lost 0 bases and J lost 2, with 9 bases in between. CDR3 size: 15 residues. The germline CDR1 and CDR2 sequences are MGHDK and SYGVNS. Written as DNA, the CDR3 is TGTGCCAGCAGTGAATATATTCGAGCCACAGATACGCAGTATTTT. Translating it yields CASSEYIRATDTQYF.

The table lists this clonotype with many counts. V is TRBV2 and J is TRBJ2-7; 10 bases fit TRBD1. CDR1 is SNHLY and CDR2 is FYNNEI in the germline V gene. After removal of 9 bases from V and 3 bases from J, the junction contained 8 bases not matched to a gene. This CDR3 contains 14 residues. CDR3 nucleotides: TGTGCCAGTAGCCTGGACAGGGGGTTCTACGAGCAGTACTTC. Its translation is CASSLDRGFYEQYF.

V is TRBV2 and J is TRBJ2-5, with D perhaps TRBD2 (7 bases). V was cut by 1 base and J by 7 bases, with 10 bases left in between. The CDR3 length is 13 residues. The germline CDR1 and CDR2 sequences are SNHLY and FYNNEI. Written as DNA, the CDR3 is TGTGCCAGCAGTGAAGAGGGGGGGAGGACCCAGTACTTC. Translation: CASSEEGGRTQYF.

This chain uses TRBV27 with TRBJ1-2, with D unresolved. V was clipped by 5 bases and J by 3 bases, with 13 bases between them. This CDR3 is 14 amino acids long. CDR1 and CDR2 (germline): MNHEY, SMNVEV (reference sequence). CDR3 amino acids: CASSRQGFYYGYTF. As DNA, the CDR3 is TGTGCCAGCAGTCGGCAAGGGTTCTACTATGGCTACACCTTC.

This clonotype was recorded a few times. The rearrangement joins TRBV24-1 to TRBJ2-3, with 10 bases that match TRBD2. The CDR3 is made up of 15 amino acids. J was trimmed by 6 bases and V by 3 bases; bases with no gene match: 5. Per germline, CDR1 KGHDR and CDR2 SFDVKD. CDR3 in amino acids: CATSDPLAGGDTQYF. The CDR3 DNA follows: TGTGCCACCAGTGATCCTTTAGCGGGGGGCGATACGCAGTATTTT.

In its sample, this clonotype was seen a few times. J is TRBJ1-5 and V is TRBV30; tentative D call: TRBD1 (6 bases). CDR3 size: 13 residues. Deletions cut 1 base from V and 4 bases from J, with 8 bases between. CDR1 and CDR2 from the germline V gene are GTSNPN and SVGIG (reference sequence). CDR3 DNA sequence: TGTGCCTGGAGTGGACAGGAAAATCAGCCCCAGCATTTT. It translates to CAWSGQENQPQHF.

This clonotype was detected a few times. This rearrangement joins TRBV4-3 to TRBJ1-1, with 9 bases fitting TRBD1. The germline gives CDR1 LGHNA, CDR2 YSLEER. With V trimmed by 1 base and J by 4 bases, 4 bases remained unmatched. The CDR3 totals 15 residues. DNA for the CDR3: TGCGCCAGCAGCCAAGGGGGACAGGGAGGCACTGAAGCTTTCTTT. This codes for CASSQGGQGGTEAFF.

The table lists this clonotype with a count of one. The chain carries TRBV5-1 and TRBJ2-1; the match to TRBD1 covers 7 bases. Looked up from germline, CDR1 is SGHRS and CDR2 is YFSETQ. CDR3 size: 14 residues. This CDR3 reads CGSSSGQIFNEQFF. The CDR3 DNA sequence: TGCGGCTCATCCTCGGGACAGATCTTTAATGAGCAGTTCTTC.

This clonotype has a handful of counts. Here the CDR3 DNA reads TGTGCCAGCAGCCCCCAGCGGGGTAGCACAGATACGCAGTATTTT. Encoded protein: CASSPQRGSTDTQYF. V usage is TRBV7-3 and J usage is TRBJ2-3; TRBD2 agrees at 7 bases. The CDR3 consists of 15 residues. The trim removed 5 bases at V and 0 bases at J, leaving 5 bases unmatched. Germline CDR1 SGHTA, CDR2 FQGTGA.

The sample holds many counts of this clonotype. This chain connects TRBV12-3 or TRBV12-4 to TRBJ2-3; 10 nucleotides align to TRBD2. V trimming: 2 bases; J trimming: 7 bases; junction bases outside the gene matches: 6. The CDR3 length is 15 residues. The chain's CDR3 is CASSLLAGGPNTQYF. The DNA for the CDR3 is TGTGCCAGCAGTTTATTAGCGGGGGGACCAAATACGCAGTATTTT.

This clonotype was seen more than once but under ten times. The chain joins TRBV28 to TRBJ1-1; D may be TRBD1 (6 bases). Germline CDR1 reads MDHEN; CDR2 reads SYDVKM. V was cut by 6 bases and J by 3 bases, with 20 bases left in between. The CDR3 runs to 16 residues. CDR3 sequence (DNA): TGTGCCAGCAGGTTCACAGGGTTGGGTAAGGACACTGAAGCTTTCTTT. This gives the protein CASRFTGLGKDTEAFF.

V usage is TRBV2 and J usage is TRBJ2-1, with a weak D call TRBD1 (5 bases). Trimming took 2 bases from V and 9 from J, leaving 8 bases between them. CDR3 length: 12 amino acids. Germline loops: CDR1 SNHLY, CDR2 FYNNEI. The CDR3 spells CASSEQGTEQFF. The CDR3, as DNA: TGTGCCAGCAGTGAACAGGGAACTGAGCAGTTCTTC.

This clonotype turned up a few times. The rearrangement links TRBV5-1 to TRBJ2-5; D gene unclear. Germline V gives CDR1 SGHRS, CDR2 YFSETQ. Trimming left V 4 bases short and J 0 bases short, with 7 bases between. There are 13 residues in the CDR3. CDR3 coding DNA: TGCGCCAGCAGCGATCTATACCAAGAGACCCAGTACTTC. It translates to CASSDLYQETQYF.

This clonotype was observed many times. The chain joins TRBV7-8 to TRBJ1-5; 7 nucleotides agree with TRBD1. The germline V gene has CDR1 SGHVS and CDR2 FQNEAQ. This CDR3 spans 16 amino acids. Trimming cost V 5 bases and J 5 bases; bases outside gene matches: 12. CDR3 in DNA: TGTGCCAGCAGCCCCCGACAGGGCGGTTTTCATCAGCCCCAGCATTTT. Translated, it gives CASSPRQGGFHQPQHF.

This clonotype was recorded a few times. The chain has TRBV7-3 and TRBJ2-3; D call uncertain. The germline V gene encodes CDR1 SGHTA and CDR2 FQGTGA. The CDR3 contains 13 residues. V shed 5 bases and J shed 2 bases, with 8 bases lying between them. CDR3 sequence reads: CASSRQVTDTQYF. CDR3 DNA sequence: TGTGCCAGCAGCCGGCAGGTCACAGATACGCAGTATTTT.

This clonotype was picked up a small number of times. This chain joins TRBV20-1 and TRBJ2-7, with D perhaps matching TRBD1 (9 bases). The CDR3 runs to 18 residues. V was shortened by 4 bases and J by 2 bases, with 27 bases between the two germline ends. Germline loops: CDR1 DFQATT, CDR2 SNEGSKA (reference sequence). CDR3 DNA sequence: TGCAGTGCTATCTACAGGGGGCCCTATGGACTAGCCCCCTACGAGCAGTACGTC. Encoded protein: CSAIYRGPYGLAPYEQYV.

This clonotype has more than one count but fewer than ten. The chain recombines TRBV7-8 with TRBJ1-2, with D possibly matching TRBD1 (5 bases). V was pared by 6 bases and J by 4 bases, with 18 bases between. Germline-derived CDR1 and CDR2 are SGHVS and FQNEAQ. This CDR3 is built from 15 residues. The CDR3, as DNA: TGTGCCAGCAGAGCAAGCTCGCAGGGAAGCTATGGCTACACCTTC. This sequence encodes CASRASSQGSYGYTF.

This clonotype was found many times. The chain links TRBV9 to TRBJ2-3; 12 nucleotides align to TRBD2. Losses at the gene ends were 3 bases for V and 0 bases for J; bases not matched to a gene: 8. Germline lookup yields CDR1 SGDLS and CDR2 YYNGEE. The CDR3 is 18 residues long. CDR3 in amino acids: CASSATSGGMTSTDTQYF. The CDR3 coding sequence is TGTGCCAGCAGCGCCACTAGCGGGGGGATGACTAGCACAGATACGCAGTATTTT.

This rearrangement joins TRBV6-5 to TRBJ1-5, with a tentative D call TRBD1 (5 bases). This CDR3 has 14 residues. CDR1 MNHEY and CDR2 SVGAGI come from the germline V gene. V dropped 2 bases and J dropped 7 bases, with 12 bases sitting between them. The CDR3 sequence: CASSYRQGRQPQHF. Written as DNA, the CDR3 is TGTGCCAGCAGTTACAGGCAGGGAAGACAGCCCCAGCATTTT.